The 10 T cell receptor beta chains listed next were all sequenced from one sample in a study of blood T cell repertoires in COVID-19 (dated by TCRdb to 2018 to 2020). Library construction relied on the immunoSEQ multiplex PCR assay. Held by TCRdb, this immuneACCESS table contains in-frame sequences only and omits some clones. Under half of the omission traces to an unresolved V gene where checked; the cause of the rest is unknown. This sample holds 130,000 or so clones; about nine tenths were observed only once. The leading ten clones occupy roughly 2.5% of the sample. The material sequenced was peripheral blood. These receptors all come from a human donor with COVID-19, enrolled during active disease. The donor label of this sample is uncertain.

This chain joins TRBV9 and TRBJ1-2; 9 bases match TRBD1. The germline CDR1 and CDR2 sequences are SGDLS and YYNGEE. J lost 4 bases, V lost 4 bases, and 5 bases had no gene match. The CDR3 runs to 14 residues. DNA for the CDR3: TGTGCCAGCAGCCCACAGGGGGCAGGCTATGGCTACACCTTC. It encodes CASSPQGAGYGYTF.

This clone came up once. The chain couples TRBV2 to TRBJ2-3; 8 bases are shared with TRBD2. Germline trimming cut 6 bases from V and 5 bases from J; bases unmatched to any gene: 7. From germline, CDR1 is SNHLY and CDR2 FYNNEI. The CDR3 sequence is 14 residues long. The CDR3 DNA reads as TGTGCCAGCAGAAGAGCGGGGGCAGTAGATACGCAGTATTTT. This codes for CASRRAGAVDTQYF.

This clone was seen just once. The V and J genes are TRBV9 and TRBJ2-3; 8 bases line up with TRBD2. V trimming: 7 bases; J trimming: 4 bases; junction bases outside the gene matches: 11. Germline V gene data show CDR1 as SGDLS and CDR2 as YYNGEE. The CDR3 is 15 amino acids. For the CDR3, the DNA is TGTGCCAGCGTCCCAACGGGGGGGGATGCAGATACGCAGTATTTT. Its protein product is CASVPTGGDADTQYF.

The chain uses TRBV19 and TRBJ1-1; 7 positions agree with TRBD1. Looked up from germline, CDR1 is LNHDA and CDR2 is SQIVND (reference sequence). Losses at the gene ends were 5 bases for V and 5 bases for J; bases not matched to a gene: 14. CDR3 length: 16 amino acids. This CDR3 reads CASSVWARGSRTEAFF. CDR3 sequence (DNA): TGTGCCAGTAGTGTGTGGGCCAGGGGGTCTCGGACTGAAGCTTTCTTT.

V is TRBV19 and J is TRBJ2-7; D perhaps matches TRBD1 (7 bases). V lost 5 bases and J lost 6, with 14 bases in between. Germline loops: CDR1 LNHDA, CDR2 SQIVND (reference sequence). The CDR3 sequence is 13 residues long. The chain's CDR3 is CASSRQGLSEQYF. DNA of the CDR3: TGTGCCAGTAGTCGACAGGGACTCAGCGAGCAGTACTTC.

The chain combines TRBV25-1 with TRBJ2-6; D remains ambiguous. The CDR3 length is 16 residues. Trimming left V 0 bases short and J 0 bases short, with 6 bases between. Germline lookup yields CDR1 MGHDK and CDR2 SYGVNS. The CDR3 loop is CASSEYFGSGANVLTF. CDR3 in DNA: TGTGCCAGCAGTGAATATTTCGGCTCTGGGGCCAACGTCCTGACTTTC.

This clone was detected only a few times. The rearrangement links TRBV7-3 to TRBJ2-5, with TRBD2 matching over 8 bases. The length of the CDR3 is 15 residues. CDR1 and CDR2 from the germline V gene are SGHTA and FQGTGA. V gave up 3 bases and J gave up 4 bases; unmatched junction bases: 7. The CDR3 DNA is TGTGCCAGCAGCTTTCAAGCGGGAGTGGGAGAGACCCAGTACTTC. It translates to CASSFQAGVGETQYF.

The rearrangement links TRBV30 to TRBJ1-5; D possibly corresponds to TRBD1 (6 bases). Germline CDR1 is GTSNPN and CDR2 is SVGIG (reference sequence). The CDR3 sequence is 15 residues long. Trimming shortened V by 0 bases and J by 5 bases, and 14 bases separated the two germline ends. For the CDR3, the DNA is TGTGCCTGGAGTGTTACCAGGGGCAACTATCAGCCCCAGCATTTT. Translating gives CAWSVTRGNYQPQHF. Variable domain in full (rest from reference TRBV30 and TRBJ1-5): SQTIHQWPATLVQPVGSPLSLECTVEGTSNPNLYWYRQAAGRGLQLLFYSVGIGQISSEVPQNLSASRPQDRQFILSSKKLLLSDSGFYLCAWSVTRGNYQPQHFGDGTRLSIL.

This clone was detected once. J is TRBJ1-6 and V is TRBV6-6; D uncertain. There are 14 residues in the CDR3. V lost 0 bases to trimming and J lost 8 bases, with 8 bases between them. Germline CDR1 MNHNY, CDR2 SVGAGI (reference sequence). DNA of the CDR3: TGTGCCAGCAGTTACTCGGGCACAGATTCACCCCTCCACTTT. It translates to CASSYSGTDSPLHF.

V is TRBV9 and J is TRBJ2-2; D is possibly TRBD1 (5 bases). Germline lookup yields CDR1 SGDLS and CDR2 YYNGEE. V was pared by 7 bases and J by 6 bases, with 10 bases between. The CDR3 has 12 amino acids. The CDR3 DNA follows: TGTGCCAGCCAGGGTGGGGCCGGGGAGCTGTTTTTT. This sequence encodes CASQGGAGELFF.